Given below is one TCR beta chain in context. Its target is not known. This sample was taken from a study of shared clonotypes between healthy human individuals. Study-level findings and limits: A small donor pool kept down the genetic and exposure-history diversity that was represented.

Trimming stripped 3 bases from V and 4 bases from J, with 15 bases between. Germline CDR1 and CDR2: MRHNA and SNTAGT. The CDR3 sequence is 15 residues long. Some clones are missing from TCRdb's copy, which holds only in-frame ones; the method was immunoSEQ multiplex PCR. The sample has roughly 2.5 million clones, roughly nine tenths seen once. The V call is TRBV6-4, the J call TRBJ1-2, with D perhaps matching TRBD1 (5 bases). The specimen sequenced was naive CD4+ T cells sorted from blood. The subset here: CD45RA+ positively selected. The source is a man aged 18-30 years in good health. The CDR3 loop reads CASSDLAREFYGYTF. CDR3 nucleotide sequence: TGTGCCAGCAGTGATTTAGCCAGGGAGTTCTATGGCTACACCTTC.